The clone carrying this TCR beta chain was picked up one time. The record originates from a study of blood T cell repertoires in COVID-19. The wider study: COVID-19 samples from acute and convalescent phases originated in the United States, Italy and Spain. Sample material is recorded as cDNA or gDNA derived from T cells, B-cell-depleted T cells, or PBMCs.

Cohorts were based on clinical histories the participants reported. The CDR3 length is 15 residues. In germline, CDR1 is GTSNPN, CDR2 SVGIG (reference sequence). V was trimmed by 5 bases and J by 8 bases, leaving 24 bases between them. The assay was immunoSEQ multiplex PCR, and TCRdb's table has in-frame clones only and misses some. The table lists almost 400,000 clones, roughly nine tenths of them singletons. This sequence joins TRBV30 and TRBJ1-2; tentative D call: TRBD1 (5 bases). This clonotype originated in a woman aged 25 to 39 who had recovered from COVID-19. Sequenced: PBMCs or T cells enriched from blood (not recorded which). The CDR3 DNA follows: TGTGCCTGGTTGGCACAGGCCCTGACCGGGGGGGGCTACACCTTC. Translated: CAWLAQALTGGGYTF. The variable domain in full, with the rest retrieved from reference TRBV30 and TRBJ1-2, is SQTIHQWPATLVQPVGSPLSLECTVEGTSNPNLYWYRQAAGRGLQLLFYSVGIGQISSEVPQNLSASRPQDRQFILSSKKLLLSDSGFYLCAWLAQALTGGGYTFGSGTRLTVV.